These 30 T cell receptor beta chains were all obtained from the same sample, sequenced in a study of T-cell reconstitution after alpha-beta-depleted transplantation in children. A library of TCRbeta sequences, prepared with unique molecular identifiers, was generated. TCRdb analysed the PCR reads with MiXCR anew, one entry per CDR3 protein. Of more than 450,000 distinct CDR3 sequences in the sample, around 19% were seen once. This material consisted of PBMCs from the stem cell graft donor, taken from the stem cell graft. These receptors originate from a human donor who donated a stem cell graft to a child with acute lymphoblastic leukemia.

This chain links TRBV6-1 with TRBJ2-4, with 8 bases that match TRBD2. This CDR3 is built from 14 residues. With 7 bases clipped from V and 4 bases from J, the junction kept 6 bases outside the gene matches. From germline, CDR1 is MNHNS and CDR2 SASEGT. CDR3 nucleotide sequence: TGTGCCAGCATACCGGGACTAGGTAAAAACATTCAGTACTTC. This sequence encodes CASIPGLGKNIQYF.

V is TRBV20-1 and J is TRBJ2-4, with 8 bases matching TRBD1. The CDR3 covers 12 residues. In germline, CDR1 is DFQATT, CDR2 SNEGSKA (reference sequence). CDR3 residues: CSLDRVGDIQYF. CDR3 DNA sequence: TGCAGCCTGGACAGGGTTGGGGACATTCAGTACTTC.

The gene calls are TRBV5-1 and TRBJ2-2; D unclear. Trimming left V 4 bases short and J 2 bases short, with 6 bases between. The CDR3 length is 13 residues. Germline lookup yields CDR1 SGHRS and CDR2 YFSETQ. Written as DNA, the CDR3 is TGCGCCAGCAGCCATGCAAACACCGGGGAGCTGTTTTTT. It specifies CASSHANTGELFF.

This clonotype was seen more than once but under ten times. The chain joins TRBV20-1 to TRBJ1-5; no reliable D call. CDR1 DFQATT and CDR2 SNEGSKA come from the germline V gene (reference sequence). Deletions cut 5 bases from V and 5 bases from J, with 16 bases between. The CDR3 extends over 14 amino acids. DNA for the CDR3: TGCAGTGCTCCCCCAGAGAGAGGTTATCAGCCCCAGCATTTT. Translated: CSAPPERGYQPQHF.

This clonotype showed up just a few times. The V gene is TRBV20-1, the J gene TRBJ2-3; D is undetermined. CDR1 DFQATT and CDR2 SNEGSKA come from the germline V gene (reference sequence). The V end lost 2 bases, the J end lost 1 base, and 10 bases lay between the germline ends. This CDR3 is 14 amino acids long. The CDR3 DNA is TGCAGTGCTAGAAGTGTCCGGGGCACAGATACGCAGTATTTT. Translation: CSARSVRGTDTQYF.

This clonotype turned up a few times. The chain employs TRBV4-1 and TRBJ2-7, with 9 bases lining up with TRBD1. The CDR3 contains 16 residues. The V segment lost 2 bases and the J segment 1 base; nucleotides outside the gene matches: 6. The germline V gene encodes CDR1 MGHRA and CDR2 YSYEKL. The CDR3 here is CASSQLPGQGSYEQYF. Here the CDR3 DNA reads TGCGCCAGCAGCCAATTACCGGGACAGGGTTCCTACGAGCAGTACTTC.

The chain joins TRBV11-2 to TRBJ2-3; 16 positions agree with TRBD2. Trimming removed 2 bases from V and 2 bases from J; junction bases left unmatched: 4. Germline V lookup: CDR1 SGHAT, CDR2 FQNNGV. The CDR3 loop spans 18 amino acids. The CDR3: CASSLRGTSGRATDTQYF. In DNA, the CDR3 is TGTGCCAGCAGCTTAAGGGGGACTAGCGGGAGGGCCACAGATACGCAGTATTTT.

The rearrangement joins TRBV7-9 to TRBJ1-2, with D possibly being TRBD1 (5 bases). The germline gives CDR1 SEHNR, CDR2 FQNEAQ (reference sequence). V shed 6 bases and J shed 4 bases, with 15 bases lying between them. The CDR3 covers 14 residues. The CDR3 region has the DNA TGTGCCAGCAGATTCAGTGGGGGGTCCTATGGCTACACCTTC. Protein product: CASRFSGGSYGYTF.

V and J are TRBV4-1 and TRBJ2-7; TRBD1 matches at 8 bases. CDR3 size: 14 residues. Trimming removed 0 bases from V and 2 bases from J; junction bases left unmatched: 0. Germline V gene data show CDR1 as MGHRA and CDR2 as YSYEKL. CDR3 nucleotide sequence: TGCGCCAGCAGCCAAGAGGACAGGGCCTACGAGCAGTACTTC. Protein product: CASSQEDRAYEQYF.

The table lists this clonotype with a few counts. The DNA for the CDR3 is TGCGCCAGCAGTCAATCCCTAGCGGGAGGGAAGGCCGGGGAGCTGTTTTTT. As protein: CASSQSLAGGKAGELFF. The J gene is TRBJ2-2, the V gene TRBV23-1; 12 bases map to TRBD2. TRBV23-1 is assigned to the ORF class and has an uncertain function. Unmatched junction bases numbered 5, after V lost 0 bases and J lost 6 bases. This CDR3 contains 17 residues.

This clonotype occurred a few times. The chain recombines TRBV6-1 with TRBJ2-6, with D perhaps TRBD1 or TRBD2 (5 bases each). The length of the CDR3 is 15 residues. Per germline, CDR1 MNHNS and CDR2 SASEGT. V was pared by 4 bases and J by 0 bases, with 7 bases between. CDR3 nucleotide sequence: TGTGCCAGCAGTGGGGGGAACTCTGGGGCCAACGTCCTGACTTTC. As protein: CASSGGNSGANVLTF.

This sequence joins TRBV5-1 and TRBJ2-2; D is uncertain. Trimming removed 5 bases from V and 7 bases from J, with 15 bases in between. The CDR3 loop spans 14 amino acids. Germline CDR1 is SGHRS and CDR2 is YFSETQ. CDR3 amino acids: CASSWTVVSGELFF. The CDR3, as DNA: TGCGCCAGCAGTTGGACCGTCGTTAGCGGGGAGCTGTTTTTT.

This clonotype has a handful of counts. The chain is built from TRBV5-1 and TRBJ1-2, with TRBD1 matching over 7 bases. The trim removed 1 base at V and 8 bases at J, leaving 11 bases unmatched. CDR1 and CDR2 from the germline V gene are SGHRS and YFSETQ. The CDR3 has 15 residues. The CDR3 nucleotides are TGCGCCAGCAGCTTGACAGGGGCCGCCCCCGACGGCTACACCTTC. This gives the protein CASSLTGAAPDGYTF.

The chain uses TRBV5-4 and TRBJ2-3, with TRBD2 matching 9 bases. This CDR3 is built from 13 residues. The germline gives CDR1 SGHNT, CDR2 YYREEE (reference sequence). The V segment lost 7 bases and the J segment 5 bases; nucleotides outside the gene matches: 5. CDR3 nucleotides: TGTGCCAGCGGGACTAGCCGGGTAGATACGCAGTATTTT. Protein product: CASGTSRVDTQYF. The full variable domain, with the rest looked up from reference TRBV5-4 and TRBJ2-3, is ETGVTQSPTHLIKTRGQQVTLRCSSQSGHNTVSWYQQALGQGPQFIFQYYREEENGRGNFPPRFSGLQFPNYSSELNVNALELDDSALYLCASGTSRVDTQYFGPGTRLTVL.

This clonotype was seen a few times. The rearrangement joins TRBV4-1 to TRBJ2-7; D possibly corresponds to TRBD2 (6 bases). Trimming stripped 2 bases from V and 6 bases from J, with 17 bases between. The CDR3 is 15 residues long. The germline gives CDR1 MGHRA, CDR2 YSYEKL. The CDR3 DNA is TGCGCCAGCAGCCAACCTACTAGGGGAGGTGGCGAGCAGTACTTC. Translated, it gives CASSQPTRGGGEQYF.

This clonotype appeared many times. The gene calls are TRBV10-3 and TRBJ2-2; D is possibly TRBD2 (5 bases). Germline values: CDR1 ENHRY, CDR2 SYGVKD. The CDR3 consists of 14 residues. V dropped 4 bases and J dropped 5 bases, with 11 bases sitting between them. CDR3 DNA sequence: TGTGCCATCAGTGCCCGGGAAGGAACCGGGGAGCTGTTTTTT. Its protein product is CAISAREGTGELFF.

This clonotype was observed at least ten times. The chain links TRBV9 to TRBJ2-1; 10 nucleotides match TRBD2. This CDR3 region has 15 residues. Per the germline V gene, CDR1 is SGDLS and CDR2 is YYNGEE. The V segment lost 1 base and the J segment 4 bases; nucleotides outside the gene matches: 2. The CDR3 DNA sequence: TGTGCCAGCAGCGTAAGGACTAGCGGTTACAATGAGCAGTTCTTC. It specifies CASSVRTSGYNEQFF.

This clonotype occurred a few times. The chain links TRBV20-1 to TRBJ2-7; 10 bases agree with TRBD2. Germline lookup yields CDR1 DFQATT and CDR2 SNEGSKA (reference sequence). This CDR3 is 13 amino acids long. V dropped 4 bases and J dropped 3; count of bases not matched to a gene: 3. The CDR3 DNA reads TGCAGTGCTACTACTAGCGGGATCTACGAGCAGTACTTC. This gives the protein CSATTSGIYEQYF.

The CDR3 DNA sequence: TGTGCCAGCAGCTCTCCTTTGGGGAAAGAGACCCAGTACTTC. As protein: CASSSPLGKETQYF. The genes are TRBV5-4 and TRBJ2-5; D gene ambiguous. The germline V and J ends were trimmed by 3 bases and 3 bases, with 12 bases remaining between them. This CDR3 contains 14 residues. Germline CDR1 reads SGHNT; CDR2 reads YYREEE (reference sequence).

The V and J genes are TRBV2 and TRBJ2-1; 12 positions agree with TRBD2. J was trimmed by 0 bases and V by 6 bases; bases with no gene match: 3. The CDR3 contains 16 residues. Germline CDR1 and CDR2: SNHLY and FYNNEI. CDR3 residues: CASRRGLAGSYNEQFF. CDR3 sequence (DNA): TGTGCCAGCAGGAGGGGACTAGCGGGCTCCTACAATGAGCAGTTCTTC.

This clonotype has a handful of counts. The rearrangement joins TRBV5-1 to TRBJ2-1; possibly TRBD2 for D (5 bases). Per germline, CDR1 SGHRS and CDR2 YFSETQ. V shed 2 bases and J shed 3 bases, with 9 bases lying between them. The CDR3 contains 14 residues. The CDR3 here is CASSFVSVYNEQFF. CDR3 DNA sequence: TGCGCCAGCAGCTTTGTTAGCGTCTACAATGAGCAGTTCTTC.

This clonotype came up a few times. V and J are TRBV7-2 and TRBJ2-2; D is unclear. V lost 6 bases, J lost 7 bases, and 21 bases lay in between. From germline, CDR1 is SGHTA and CDR2 FQGNSA. The CDR3 is 16 amino acids. CDR3 sequence reads: CASSPKGLIWFGELFF. Here the CDR3 DNA reads TGTGCCAGCAGTCCCAAGGGCCTTATATGGTTCGGGGAGCTGTTTTTT.

The V call is TRBV29-1, the J call TRBJ2-1; 7 bases are shared with TRBD2. V was pared by 4 bases and J by 2 bases, with 8 bases of the junction left unmatched. The germline V gene encodes CDR1 SQVTM and CDR2 ANQGSEA. This CDR3 contains 15 residues. CDR3 loop: CSVVEAGEAYNEQFF. The CDR3 region has the DNA TGCAGCGTTGTTGAGGCGGGAGAGGCCTACAATGAGCAGTTCTTC.

The J gene is TRBJ2-5, the V gene TRBV7-9; perhaps TRBD1 as D (5 bases). The CDR3 extends over 14 amino acids. V was shortened by 8 bases and J by 2 bases, with 15 bases between the two germline ends. CDR1 is SEHNR, CDR2 FQNEAQ, per germline (reference sequence). The CDR3 spells CASGHERSQETQYF. The CDR3 DNA sequence: TGTGCCAGCGGACATGAAAGGAGTCAAGAGACCCAGTACTTC.

V and J are TRBV7-9 and TRBJ1-4; D is perhaps TRBD1 (6 bases). The CDR3 is 17 amino acids. Germline V CDR1 and CDR2: SEHNR, FQNEAQ (reference sequence). V lost 5 bases and J lost 5, with 21 bases in between. The CDR3 reads CASSQRSWGRVNEKLFF. DNA for the CDR3: TGTGCCAGCAGCCAGAGGAGTTGGGGGCGTGTGAATGAAAAACTGTTTTTT.

V is TRBV12-3 or TRBV12-4 and J is TRBJ1-1; weak D call: TRBD1 (5 bases). The germline V and J ends were trimmed by 6 bases and 6 bases, with 17 bases remaining between them. This CDR3 spans 14 amino acids. The CDR3 region has the DNA TGTGCCAGCAGATCCACAGGTGGCTGGGCTGAAGCTTTCTTT. Protein: CASRSTGGWAEAFF.

This clonotype was seen more than once but under ten times. The chain uses TRBV15 and TRBJ2-7, with D unclear. The V and J ends lost 0 bases and 3 bases respectively, with 9 bases between them. The germline gives CDR1 LNHNV, CDR2 YYDKDF (reference sequence). This CDR3 spans 14 amino acids. The CDR3 nucleotides are TGTGCCACCAGCAGAGAGTGGCAGGACTACGAGCAGTACTTC. It codes for CATSREWQDYEQYF.

J is TRBJ1-6 and V is TRBV24-1, with unresolved D. Germline V CDR1 and CDR2: KGHDR, SFDVKD. V lost 4 bases to trimming and J lost 12 bases, with 12 bases between them. The CDR3 consists of 13 residues. The CDR3 DNA follows: TGTGCCACCAGTGACGCCCGTCGGGGACCCCTCCACTTT. It encodes CATSDARRGPLHF.

This clonotype was counted many times. The rearrangement links TRBV12-3 or TRBV12-4 to TRBJ2-2, with a possible D match to TRBD1 (5 bases). CDR3 length: 14 amino acids. V was clipped by 4 bases and J by 0 bases, with 6 bases between them. CDR3 DNA sequence: TGTGCCAGCAGTTCGACAGCGAACACCGGGGAGCTGTTTTTT. Translating it yields CASSSTANTGELFF.

The chain uses TRBV18 and TRBJ2-5; 8 nucleotides match TRBD1. Germline V gene lookup returns CDR1 KGHSH and CDR2 LQKENI. After removal of 3 bases from V and 5 bases from J, the junction contained 8 bases not matched to a gene. CDR3 length: 15 amino acids. CDR3 protein: CASSPETGAWETQYF. The CDR3, as DNA: TGTGCCAGCTCACCTGAGACAGGGGCATGGGAGACCCAGTACTTC.